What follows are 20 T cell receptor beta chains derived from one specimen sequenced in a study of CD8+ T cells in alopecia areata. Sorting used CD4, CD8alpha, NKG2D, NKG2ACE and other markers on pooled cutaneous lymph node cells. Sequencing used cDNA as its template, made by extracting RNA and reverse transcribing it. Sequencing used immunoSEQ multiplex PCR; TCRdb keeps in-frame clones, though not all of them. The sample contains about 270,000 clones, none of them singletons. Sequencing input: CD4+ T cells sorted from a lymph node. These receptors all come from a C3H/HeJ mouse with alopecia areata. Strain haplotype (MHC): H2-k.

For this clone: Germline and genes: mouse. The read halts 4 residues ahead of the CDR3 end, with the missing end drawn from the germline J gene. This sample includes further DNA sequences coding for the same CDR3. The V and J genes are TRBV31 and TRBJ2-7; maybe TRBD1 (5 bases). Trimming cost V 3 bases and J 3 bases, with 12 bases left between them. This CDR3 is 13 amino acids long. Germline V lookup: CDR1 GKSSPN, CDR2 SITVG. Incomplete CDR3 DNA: TGTGCCTGGAGCCCTGGACAAAACTAT. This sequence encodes CAWSPGQNY. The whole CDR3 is CAWSPGQNYEQYF.

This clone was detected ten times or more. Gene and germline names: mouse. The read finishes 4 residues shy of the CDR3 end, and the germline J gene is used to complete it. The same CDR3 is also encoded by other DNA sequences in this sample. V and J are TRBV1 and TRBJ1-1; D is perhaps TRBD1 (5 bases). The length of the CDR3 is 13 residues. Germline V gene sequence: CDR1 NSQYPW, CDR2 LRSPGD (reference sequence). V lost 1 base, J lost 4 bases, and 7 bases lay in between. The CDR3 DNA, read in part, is TGCACCTGCAGTGCAGGGGGCGGCACA. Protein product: CTCSAGGGT. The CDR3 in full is CTCSAGGGTEVFF.

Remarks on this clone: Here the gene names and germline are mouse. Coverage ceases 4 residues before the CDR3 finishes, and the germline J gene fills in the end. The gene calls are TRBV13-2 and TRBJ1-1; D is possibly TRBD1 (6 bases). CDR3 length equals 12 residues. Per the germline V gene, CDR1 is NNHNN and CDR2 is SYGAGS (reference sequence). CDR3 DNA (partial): TGTGCCAGCTCTGGGGGGGCGCGA. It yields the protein CASSGGAR. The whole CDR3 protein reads CASSGGAREVFF.

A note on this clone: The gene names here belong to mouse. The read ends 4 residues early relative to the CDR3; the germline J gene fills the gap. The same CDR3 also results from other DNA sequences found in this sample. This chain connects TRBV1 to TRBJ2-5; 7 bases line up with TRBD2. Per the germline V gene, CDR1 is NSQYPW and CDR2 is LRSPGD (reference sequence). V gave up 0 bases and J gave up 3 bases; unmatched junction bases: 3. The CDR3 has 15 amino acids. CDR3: CTCSAEAGGQDTQYF. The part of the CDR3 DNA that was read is TGCACCTGCAGTGCAGAGGCTGGGGGACAAGAC.

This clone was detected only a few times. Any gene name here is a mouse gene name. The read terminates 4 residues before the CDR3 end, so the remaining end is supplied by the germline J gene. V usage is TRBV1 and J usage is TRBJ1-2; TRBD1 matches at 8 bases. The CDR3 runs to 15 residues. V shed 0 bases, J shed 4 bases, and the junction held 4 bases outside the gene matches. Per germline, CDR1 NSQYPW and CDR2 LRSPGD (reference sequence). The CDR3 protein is CTCSADRGRFSDYTF. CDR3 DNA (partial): TGCACCTGCAGTGCAGACAGGGGGCGGTTCTCC.

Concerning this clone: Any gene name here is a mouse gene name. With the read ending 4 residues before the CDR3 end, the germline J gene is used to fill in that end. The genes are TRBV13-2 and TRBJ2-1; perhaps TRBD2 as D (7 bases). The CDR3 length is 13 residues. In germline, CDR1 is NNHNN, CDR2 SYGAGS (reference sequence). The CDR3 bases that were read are TGTGCCAGCGGTGGGGGGGCGGTGGCT. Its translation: CASGGGAVA. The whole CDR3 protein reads CASGGGAVAEQFF.

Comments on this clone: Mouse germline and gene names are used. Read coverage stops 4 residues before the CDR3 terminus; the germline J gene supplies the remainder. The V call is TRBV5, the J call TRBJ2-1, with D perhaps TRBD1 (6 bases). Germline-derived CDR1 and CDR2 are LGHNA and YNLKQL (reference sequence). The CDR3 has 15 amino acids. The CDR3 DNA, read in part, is TGTGCCAGCAGCCAAGACATAGGGGGTCGGGCT. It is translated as CASSQDIGGRA. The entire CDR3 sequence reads CASSQDIGGRAEQFF.

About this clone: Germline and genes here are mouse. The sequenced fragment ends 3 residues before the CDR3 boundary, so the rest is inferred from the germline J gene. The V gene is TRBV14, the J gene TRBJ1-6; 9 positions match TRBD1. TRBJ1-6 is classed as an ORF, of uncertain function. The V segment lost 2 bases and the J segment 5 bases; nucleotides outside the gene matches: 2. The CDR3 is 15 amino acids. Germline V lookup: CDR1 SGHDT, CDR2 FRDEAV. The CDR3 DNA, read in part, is TGTGCCAGCAGTTTTGGGACAGGGAATAATTCGCCC. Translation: CASSFGTGNNSP. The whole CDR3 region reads CASSFGTGNNSPLYF.

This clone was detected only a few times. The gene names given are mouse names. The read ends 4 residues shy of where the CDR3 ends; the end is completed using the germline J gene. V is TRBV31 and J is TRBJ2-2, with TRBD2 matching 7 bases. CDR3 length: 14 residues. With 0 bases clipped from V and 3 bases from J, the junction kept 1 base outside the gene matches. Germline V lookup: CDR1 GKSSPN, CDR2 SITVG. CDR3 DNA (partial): TGTGCCTGGAGTCTAGACTGGGACACCGGG. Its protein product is CAWSLDWDTG. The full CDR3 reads CAWSLDWDTGQLYF.

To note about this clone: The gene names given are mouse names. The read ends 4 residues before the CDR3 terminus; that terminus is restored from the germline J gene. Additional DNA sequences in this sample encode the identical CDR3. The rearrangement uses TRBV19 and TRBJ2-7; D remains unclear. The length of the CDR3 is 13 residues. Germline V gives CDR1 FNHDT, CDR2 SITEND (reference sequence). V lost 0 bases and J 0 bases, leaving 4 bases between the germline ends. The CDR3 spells CASSIDNSYEQYF. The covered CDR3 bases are TGTGCCAGCAGTATAGACAACTCCTAT.

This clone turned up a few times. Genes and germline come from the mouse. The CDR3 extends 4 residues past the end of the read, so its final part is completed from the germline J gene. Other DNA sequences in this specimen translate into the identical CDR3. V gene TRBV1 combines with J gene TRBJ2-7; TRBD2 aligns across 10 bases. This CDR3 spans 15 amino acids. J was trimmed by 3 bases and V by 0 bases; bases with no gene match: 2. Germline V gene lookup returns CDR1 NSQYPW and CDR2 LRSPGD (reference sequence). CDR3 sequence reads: CTCSAEGTGVYEQYF. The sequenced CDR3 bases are TGCACCTGCAGTGCAGAAGGGACTGGGGTCTAT.

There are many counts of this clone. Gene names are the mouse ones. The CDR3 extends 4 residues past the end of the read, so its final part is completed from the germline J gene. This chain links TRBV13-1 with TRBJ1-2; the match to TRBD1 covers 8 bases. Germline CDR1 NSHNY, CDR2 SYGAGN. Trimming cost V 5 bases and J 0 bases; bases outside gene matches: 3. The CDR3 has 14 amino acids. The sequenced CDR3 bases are TGTGCCAGCAGAGCAGGGGGCTCAAACTCC. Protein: CASRAGGSNS. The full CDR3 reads CASRAGGSNSDYTF.

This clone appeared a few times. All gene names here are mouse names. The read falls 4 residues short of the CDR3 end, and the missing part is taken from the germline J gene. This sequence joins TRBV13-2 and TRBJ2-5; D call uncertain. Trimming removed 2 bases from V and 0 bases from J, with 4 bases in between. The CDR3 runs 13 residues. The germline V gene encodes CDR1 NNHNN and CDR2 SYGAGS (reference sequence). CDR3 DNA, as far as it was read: TGTGCCAGCGGTGAACATAACCAAGAC. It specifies CASGEHNQD. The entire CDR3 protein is CASGEHNQDTQYF.

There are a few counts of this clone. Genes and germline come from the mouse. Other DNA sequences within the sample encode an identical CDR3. Incomplete CDR3 DNA: TGTGCCAGCAGGGGGGACAACTCCTAT. Translation: CASRGDNSY. The full-length CDR3 reads as CASRGDNSYEQYF. The gene calls are TRBV19 and TRBJ2-7, with D possibly TRBD1 on 6 matching bases. The CDR3 is cut off 4 residues early in the read; its end comes from the germline J gene. From germline, CDR1 is FNHDT and CDR2 SITEND (reference sequence). The CDR3 sequence is 13 residues long. V lost 5 bases and J 0 bases, leaving 9 bases between the germline ends.

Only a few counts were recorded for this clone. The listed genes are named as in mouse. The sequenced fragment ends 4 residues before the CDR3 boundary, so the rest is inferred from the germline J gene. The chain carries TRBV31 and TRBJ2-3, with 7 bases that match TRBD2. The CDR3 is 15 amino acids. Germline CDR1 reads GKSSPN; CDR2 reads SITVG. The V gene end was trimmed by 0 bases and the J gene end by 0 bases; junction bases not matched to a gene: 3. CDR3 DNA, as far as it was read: TGTGCCTGGAGTCTAGGACTGGCTAGTGCAGAA. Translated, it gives CAWSLGLASAE. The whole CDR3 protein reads CAWSLGLASAETLYF.

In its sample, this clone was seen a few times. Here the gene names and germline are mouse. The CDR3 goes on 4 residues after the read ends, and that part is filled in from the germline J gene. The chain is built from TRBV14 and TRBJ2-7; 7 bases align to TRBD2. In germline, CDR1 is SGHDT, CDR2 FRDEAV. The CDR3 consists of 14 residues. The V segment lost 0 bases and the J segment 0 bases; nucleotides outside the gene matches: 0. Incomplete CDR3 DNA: TGTGCCAGCAGTTTCTGGGGGGGCTCCTAT. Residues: CASSFWGGSY. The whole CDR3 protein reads CASSFWGGSYEQYF.

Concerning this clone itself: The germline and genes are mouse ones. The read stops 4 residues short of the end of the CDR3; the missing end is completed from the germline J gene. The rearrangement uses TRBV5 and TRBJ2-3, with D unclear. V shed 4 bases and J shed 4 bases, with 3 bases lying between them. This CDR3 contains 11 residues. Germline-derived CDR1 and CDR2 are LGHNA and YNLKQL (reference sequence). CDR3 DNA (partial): TGTGCCAGCAGCCCCTCAGAA. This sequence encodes CASSPSE. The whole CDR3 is CASSPSETLYF.

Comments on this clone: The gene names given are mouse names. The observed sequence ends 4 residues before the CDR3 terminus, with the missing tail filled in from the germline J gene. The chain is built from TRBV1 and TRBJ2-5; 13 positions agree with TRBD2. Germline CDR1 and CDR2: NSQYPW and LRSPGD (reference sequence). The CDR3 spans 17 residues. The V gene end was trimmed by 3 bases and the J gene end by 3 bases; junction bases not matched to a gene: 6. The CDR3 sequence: CTCSAPGTGGVQDTQYF. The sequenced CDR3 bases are TGCACCTGCAGTGCCCCCGGGACTGGGGGGGTTCAAGAC.

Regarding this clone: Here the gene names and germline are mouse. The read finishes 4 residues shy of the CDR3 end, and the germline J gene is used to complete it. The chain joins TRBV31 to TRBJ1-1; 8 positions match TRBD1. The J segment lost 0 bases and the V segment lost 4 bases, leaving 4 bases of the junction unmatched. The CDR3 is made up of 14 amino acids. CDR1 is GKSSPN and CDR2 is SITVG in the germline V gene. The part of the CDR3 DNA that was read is TGTGCCTGGAAAAACAGGGGGGCAAACACA. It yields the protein CAWKNRGANT. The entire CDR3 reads CAWKNRGANTEVFF.

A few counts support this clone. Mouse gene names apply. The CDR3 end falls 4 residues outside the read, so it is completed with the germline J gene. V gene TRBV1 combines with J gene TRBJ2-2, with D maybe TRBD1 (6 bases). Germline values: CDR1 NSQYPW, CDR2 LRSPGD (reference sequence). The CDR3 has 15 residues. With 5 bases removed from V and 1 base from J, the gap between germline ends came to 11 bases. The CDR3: CTCSPPDRNTGQLYF. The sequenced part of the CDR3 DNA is TGCACCTGCAGTCCTCCGGACAGAAACACCGGG.